These 15 T cell receptor beta chains came from one sample sequenced in a study of early T cells in non-severe SARS-CoV-2 infection. TCRdb passed the 5' RACE reads through MiXCR, listing each CDR3 protein once. This sample has 70,000 to 90,000 distinct CDR3 sequences, with 11% found just once. The sequenced sample consisted of whole blood. The receptors shown here come from an adult who was a healthcare worker with PCR-confirmed SARS-CoV-2 infection or an uninfected control (not recorded which).

This clonotype was observed a few times. DNA for the CDR3: TGCGCCAGCCTCTGCCGGCCTAGCGGGGATGTCCACACAGATACGCAGTATTTT. It codes for CASLCRPSGDVHTDTQYF. The V gene is TRBV10-2, the J gene TRBJ2-3; 9 nucleotides agree with TRBD2. The CDR3 runs to 18 residues. The V gene end was trimmed by 8 bases and the J gene end by 2 bases; junction bases not matched to a gene: 17. The germline CDR1 and CDR2 sequences are WSHSY and SAAADI.

This clonotype occurred a few times. The chain is built from TRBV27 and TRBJ1-1, with 7 positions matching TRBD1. CDR1 is MNHEY and CDR2 is SMNVEV in the germline V gene (reference sequence). This CDR3 comprises 12 residues. V lost 5 bases, J lost 8 bases, and 5 bases stayed unmatched. The CDR3 DNA reads TGTGCCAGCAGTCCCCGGACAGGCGAAGCTTTCTTT. Translation: CASSPRTGEAFF.

This clonotype has only a few counts. V usage is TRBV7-9 and J usage is TRBJ2-3, with 9 bases matching TRBD1. There are 15 residues in the CDR3. Germline assignment: CDR1 SEHNR and CDR2 FQNEAQ (reference sequence). V dropped 5 bases and J dropped 1; count of bases not matched to a gene: 4. The CDR3 coding sequence is TGTGCCAGCAGCCGACGGACAGGGGGCACAGATACGCAGTATTTT. Translating gives CASSRRTGGTDTQYF.

This clonotype has at least ten counts. CDR3 amino acids: CASSTLAGAEDTQYF. The CDR3 nucleotides read TGTGCCAGCTCGACACTAGCGGGGGCCGAGGATACGCAGTATTTT. The rearrangement links TRBV18 to TRBJ2-3; 11 bases agree with TRBD2. The CDR3 covers 15 residues. With V trimmed by 6 bases and J by 6 bases, 8 bases remained unmatched. In germline, CDR1 is KGHSH, CDR2 LQKENI. The variable domain in full, completed from reference TRBV18 and TRBJ2-3, reads NAGVMQNPRHLVRRRGQEARLRCSPMKGHSHVYWYRQLPEEGLKFMVYLQKENIIDESGMPKERFSAEFPKEGPSILRIQQVVRGDSAAYFCASSTLAGAEDTQYFGPGTRLTVL.

This clonotype occurred many times. This sequence joins TRBV15 and TRBJ2-6; D is unclear. Between the trimmed V and J ends, which lost 0 bases and 0 bases, there was a span of 3 bases. The length of the CDR3 is 15 residues. Looked up from germline, CDR1 is LNHNV and CDR2 is YYDKDF (reference sequence). The CDR3 region has the DNA TGTGCCACCAGCAGAGACAACTCTGGGGCCAACGTCCTGACTTTC. It translates to CATSRDNSGANVLTF. The variable domain in full, completed from reference TRBV15 and TRBJ2-6, reads DAMVIQNPRYQVTQFGKPVTLSCSQTLNHNVMYWYQQKSSQAPKLLFHYYDKDFNNEADTPDNFQSRRPNTSFCFLDIRSPGLGDTAMYLCATSRDNSGANVLTFGAGSRLTVL.

This clonotype appeared many times. The CDR3 sequence is CASSLVAGTISYEQYF. In DNA form, the CDR3 reads TGTGCCAGCAGCTTAGTTGCAGGCACAATCTCCTACGAGCAGTACTTC. The chain joins TRBV7-2 to TRBJ2-7; D not certain. The CDR3 covers 16 residues. CDR1 and CDR2 from the germline V gene are SGHTA and FQGNSA. V was shortened by 1 base and J by 0 bases, with 13 bases between the two germline ends. Complete variable domain (other parts from reference TRBV7-2 and TRBJ2-7): GAGVSQSPSNKVTEKGKDVELRCDPISGHTALYWYRQSLGQGLEFLIYFQGNSAPDKSGLPSDRFSAERTGGSVSTLTIQRTQQEDSAVYLCASSLVAGTISYEQYFGPGTRLTVT.

The gene calls are TRBV29-1 and TRBJ2-7; 10 bases fit TRBD1. This CDR3 has 13 amino acids. With V trimmed by 2 bases and J by 7 bases, 5 bases remained unmatched. Germline values: CDR1 SQVTM, CDR2 ANQGSEA. The CDR3 here is CSVETDRGREQYF. The CDR3 region has the DNA TGCAGCGTTGAAACGGACAGGGGGAGGGAGCAGTACTTC.

This clonotype was seen many times. The chain links TRBV18 to TRBJ2-1; TRBD2 matches 10 bases. The V gene's germline CDR1 is KGHSH and CDR2 LQKENI. V gave up 6 bases and J gave up 2 bases; unmatched junction bases: 4. CDR3 length: 15 residues. The CDR3 DNA sequence: TGTGCCAGCTCCCCCAGCGGGGGGGCCTACAATGAGCAGTTCTTC. Translation gives CASSPSGGAYNEQFF. The full variable domain, rest sourced from reference TRBV18 and TRBJ2-1, is NAGVMQNPRHLVRRRGQEARLRCSPMKGHSHVYWYRQLPEEGLKFMVYLQKENIIDESGMPKERFSAEFPKEGPSILRIQQVVRGDSAAYFCASSPSGGAYNEQFFGPGTRLTVL.

The CDR3 bases are TGTGCCAGCAGCTTAGGGGGTACCGGGGAGCTGTTTTTT. Its protein product is CASSLGGTGELFF. The chain recombines TRBV7-6 with TRBJ2-2, with unresolved D. CDR3 length: 13 amino acids. Trimming pared 1 base from V and 5 bases from J, leaving 5 bases between. Per germline, CDR1 SGHVS and CDR2 FNYEAQ.

The J gene is TRBJ2-7, the V gene TRBV7-9; a possible D gene is TRBD2 (7 bases). V was cut by 2 bases and J by 7 bases, with 21 bases left in between. In germline, CDR1 is SEHNR, CDR2 FQNEAQ (reference sequence). The CDR3 runs to 16 residues. Here the CDR3 reads CASSLPLPAGAGEQYF. The CDR3 DNA is TGTGCCAGCAGCTTACCCCTTCCCGCGGGGGCCGGAGAGCAGTACTTC.

The chain joins TRBV25-1 to TRBJ1-1, with D hard to call. The CDR3 contains 12 residues. With 1 base removed from V and 0 bases from J, the gap between germline ends came to 0 bases. Germline CDR1 MGHDK, CDR2 SYGVNS. CDR3: CASSELNTEAFF. The CDR3 coding sequence is TGTGCCAGCAGTGAATTGAACACTGAAGCTTTCTTT. Using reference TRBV25-1 and TRBJ1-1 for the parts outside the CDR3, the full variable domain is EADIYQTPRYLVIGTGKKITLECSQTMGHDKMYWYQQDPGMELHLIHYSYGVNSTEKGDLSSESTVSRIRTEHFPLTLESARPSHTSQYLCASSELNTEAFFGQGTRLTVV.

This clonotype was seen repeatedly, ten times or more. V and J are TRBV6-6 and TRBJ1-4; D is ambiguous. The CDR3 has 12 amino acids. V was clipped by 4 bases and J by 12 bases, with 12 bases between them. Per the germline V gene, CDR1 is MNHNY and CDR2 is SVGAGI (reference sequence). The CDR3 DNA is TGTGCCAGCAGTTTTAGGACTGTTCAACTGTTTTTT. It yields the protein CASSFRTVQLFF.

This clonotype was observed a handful of times. The chain links TRBV9 to TRBJ2-7; 10 positions match TRBD1. CDR1 is SGDLS and CDR2 is YYNGEE in the germline V gene. This CDR3 comprises 16 residues. The J segment lost 4 bases and the V segment lost 3 bases, leaving 10 bases of the junction unmatched. CDR3 sequence: CASSEFGTGEEYEQYF. DNA of the CDR3: TGTGCCAGCAGCGAATTTGGGACAGGGGAAGAGTACGAGCAGTACTTC.

V gene TRBV14 combines with J gene TRBJ1-2, with unresolved D. Per the germline V gene, CDR1 is SGHDN and CDR2 is FVKESK. V was clipped by 0 bases and J by 1 base, with 6 bases between them. This CDR3 is 14 amino acids long. The CDR3 sequence: CASSQDTFNYGYTF. Written as DNA, the CDR3 is TGTGCCAGCAGCCAAGATACATTTAACTATGGCTACACCTTC.

The table lists this clonotype with a few counts. The chain is built from TRBV12-3 or TRBV12-4 and TRBJ2-5, with D perhaps TRBD1 or TRBD2 (5 bases each). V gave up 5 bases and J gave up 1 base, with 14 bases separating them. CDR3 length equals 15 residues. CDR3 protein: CASSPGTAVQETQYF. The DNA for the CDR3 is TGTGCCAGCAGTCCCGGGACCGCCGTCCAAGAGACCCAGTACTTC.